The 23 T cell receptor beta chains below were found in one sample sequenced in a study of neurological immune-mediated disorders. TCRdb analysed the 5' RACE reads with MiXCR anew, one entry per CDR3 protein. Of roughly 31,000 distinct CDR3 sequences listed, approximately 24% are singletons. Source material: CD4+ T cells from blood. The receptor set was obtained from a man aged 45 to 65 with HTLV-1-associated myelopathy (HAM/TSP).

This clonotype was detected only a few times. CDR3 sequence reads: CSAKRGGSEAFF. The CDR3, as DNA: TGCAGTGCAAAAAGAGGGGGGTCTGAAGCTTTCTTT. The chain combines TRBV20-1 with TRBJ1-1, with D perhaps TRBD1 (6 bases). In germline, CDR1 is DFQATT, CDR2 SNEGSKA (reference sequence). Trimming removed 6 bases at V and 6 bases at J, with 14 bases between. The CDR3 sequence is 12 residues long.

This clonotype was seen ten or more times. This chain links TRBV20-1 with TRBJ1-2; weak D call: TRBD1 (6 bases). Trimming left V 6 bases short and J 4 bases short, with 15 bases between. The CDR3 totals 13 residues. Germline-derived CDR1 and CDR2 are DFQATT and SNEGSKA (reference sequence). CDR3: CSAPAGQPYGYTF. For the CDR3, the DNA is TGCAGTGCCCCAGCCGGACAGCCCTATGGCTACACCTTC.

Many counts were recorded for this clonotype. The gene calls are TRBV12-3 or TRBV12-4 and TRBJ2-1, with 9 bases aligning to TRBD1. CDR3 length equals 15 residues. The V segment lost 5 bases and the J segment 7 bases; nucleotides outside the gene matches: 9. The chain's CDR3 is CASSPPGQGRNEQFF. DNA of the CDR3: TGTGCCAGCAGTCCCCCGGGACAGGGTAGGAATGAGCAGTTCTTC.

This clonotype was counted at least ten times. The V and J genes are TRBV12-3 or TRBV12-4 and TRBJ1-5, with D possibly matching TRBD1 (6 bases). There are 15 residues in the CDR3. Trimming stripped 3 bases from V and 6 bases from J, with 15 bases between. CDR3 loop: CASSFSTGLSQPQHF. The CDR3 nucleotides read TGTGCCAGCAGTTTTTCCACAGGGCTAAGTCAGCCCCAGCATTTT.

In its sample, this clonotype was seen many times. This chain joins TRBV27 and TRBJ1-6; TRBD1 aligns across 11 bases. The J segment lost 7 bases and the V segment lost 6 bases, leaving 8 bases of the junction unmatched. This CDR3 is 16 amino acids long. Looked up from germline, CDR1 is MNHEY and CDR2 is SMNVEV (reference sequence). The CDR3 is CASSTRTGGRNSPLHF. DNA of the CDR3: TGTGCCAGCAGCACTCGGACAGGGGGCCGGAATTCACCCCTCCACTTT.

Many counts were recorded for this clonotype. CDR3 region: CASSPASGRQENIQYF. The DNA of the CDR3 is TGTGCCAGCAGCCCGGCTAGCGGGAGACAGGAAAACATTCAGTACTTC. V is TRBV7-2 and J is TRBJ2-4, with 10 positions matching TRBD2. V trimming: 5 bases; J trimming: 5 bases; junction bases outside the gene matches: 9. The CDR3 runs to 16 residues. Germline V gives CDR1 SGHTA, CDR2 FQGNSA.

This clonotype was counted at least ten times. The chain carries TRBV20-1 and TRBJ2-3, with TRBD1 identical over 7 bases. The V segment lost 3 bases and the J segment 4 bases; nucleotides outside the gene matches: 10. Germline V gene lookup returns CDR1 DFQATT and CDR2 SNEGSKA (reference sequence). The CDR3 extends over 15 amino acids. In DNA, the CDR3 is TGCAGTGCTAGTCTGCTGACAGGGCGAGCAGATACGCAGTATTTT. Translation: CSASLLTGRADTQYF.

The V gene is TRBV20-1, the J gene TRBJ1-5; a possible D gene is TRBD1 (5 bases). Trimming left V 2 bases short and J 2 bases short, with 13 bases between. Germline V gene data show CDR1 as DFQATT and CDR2 as SNEGSKA (reference sequence). The CDR3 sequence is 15 residues long. CDR3 nucleotide sequence: TGCAGTGCTAGATCGTGGGGGGAAGGCAATCAGCCCCAGCATTTT. Translated: CSARSWGEGNQPQHF.

On this clonotype: Relative to the germline gene, one junction end is altered; a read error may explain this. This chain links TRBV15 with TRBJ2-1; 7 positions agree with TRBD1. CDR3 length equals 12 residues. Per the germline V gene, CDR1 is LNHNV and CDR2 is YYDKDF (reference sequence). In DNA, the CDR3 is TGTGCCACCAGCGGAGACAGGGCTGAGCAGTTCTTC. This sequence encodes CATSGDRAEQFF.

This clonotype was counted ten times or more. The J gene is TRBJ1-6, the V gene TRBV28, with a tentative D call TRBD1 (5 bases). V gave up 4 bases and J gave up 6 bases, with 16 bases separating them. Germline V CDR1 and CDR2: MDHEN, SYDVKM. This CDR3 is 16 amino acids long. In nucleotides, the CDR3 is TGTGCCAGCAGTTCCCTCGGCAGCGGGGCTAATTCACCCCTCCACTTT. This translates into CASSSLGSGANSPLHF.

This clonotype was seen at least ten times. The V gene is TRBV6-5, the J gene TRBJ2-7, with D tentatively TRBD2 (6 bases). CDR3 length: 15 residues. The ends were cut back, 2 bases at V and 5 bases at J, with 16 bases in the middle. Germline V gives CDR1 MNHEY, CDR2 SVGAGI. CDR3 sequence: CASSYRGSGGDEQYF. CDR3 sequence (DNA): TGTGCCAGCAGTTACCGGGGTAGCGGAGGTGACGAGCAGTACTTC.

The rearrangement links TRBV7-9 to TRBJ2-1; D is perhaps TRBD1 or TRBD2 (5 bases each). Germline assignment: CDR1 SEHNR and CDR2 FQNEAQ (reference sequence). V was clipped by 1 base and J by 6 bases, with 19 bases between them. The CDR3 contains 17 residues. The DNA for the CDR3 is TGTGCCAGCAGCTTAGGGGGGTACGGCGATAGCAGCAATGAGCAGTTCTTC. As protein: CASSLGGYGDSSNEQFF.

This clonotype was detected ten times or more. V gene TRBV27 combines with J gene TRBJ1-1; 7 nucleotides match TRBD1. The CDR3 extends over 14 amino acids. Germline CDR1 and CDR2: MNHEY and SMNVEV (reference sequence). V dropped 3 bases and J dropped 2; count of bases not matched to a gene: 3. The CDR3 spells CASSLTGLNTEAFF. CDR3 nucleotide sequence: TGTGCCAGCAGTTTGACAGGGCTAAACACTGAAGCTTTCTTT.

This clonotype has at least ten counts. The chain is built from TRBV29-1 and TRBJ2-5, with D possibly TRBD2 on 6 matching bases. Germline CDR1 is SQVTM and CDR2 is ANQGSEA. The CDR3 has 12 amino acids. Trimming pared 7 bases from V and 9 bases from J, leaving 18 bases between. DNA of the CDR3: TGCAGCGCCGCGGGGACGGGTGAGGCCCAGTACTTC. It specifies CSAAGTGEAQYF.

This clonotype has ten or more counts. The J gene is TRBJ1-4, the V gene TRBV18, with D maybe TRBD1 (6 bases). The germline V gene has CDR1 KGHSH and CDR2 LQKENI. V dropped 3 bases and J dropped 9 bases, with 14 bases sitting between them. There are 14 residues in the CDR3. The CDR3 nucleotides read TGTGCCAGCTCACCGCCAGGGGAAATTAAAAAACTGTTTTTT. Protein sequence: CASSPPGEIKKLFF.

Concerning this clonotype itself: The DNA is omitted, as the CDR3 cannot be located on it reliably, and the CDR3 follows TCRdb's listing. The chain combines TRBV29-1 with TRBJ2-3; the DNA was not used to check the table's D call, TRBD2. CDR1 and CDR2 (germline): SQVTM, ANQGSEA. The CDR3 is made up of 21 amino acids, end residues included. CDR3 amino acids: CSSGLAGRGETQYFGPDTQYF.

V is TRBV29-1 and J is TRBJ1-1; no definite D call. V was pared by 5 bases and J by 5 bases, with 9 bases between. The germline V gene encodes CDR1 SQVTM and CDR2 ANQGSEA. The CDR3 consists of 11 residues. CDR3: CSVHGGTEAFF. The CDR3 nucleotides read TGCAGCGTTCACGGAGGGACTGAAGCTTTCTTT.

This clonotype has at least ten counts. The J gene is TRBJ2-5, the V gene TRBV18, with D unresolved. Germline V gives CDR1 KGHSH, CDR2 LQKENI. The CDR3 length is 14 residues. V lost 3 bases, J lost 1 base, and 9 bases lay in between. The CDR3 DNA follows: TGTGCCAGCTCACCCCGACCTACCCAAGAGACCCAGTACTTC. Translation: CASSPRPTQETQYF.

The chain carries TRBV29-1 and TRBJ1-2; no clear D gene. Germline-derived CDR1 and CDR2 are SQVTM and ANQGSEA. Trimming took 7 bases from V and 5 from J, leaving 17 bases between them. This CDR3 has 13 residues. The CDR3, as DNA: TGCAGCGCCGCAAGAGCCGACCTTTATGGCTACACCTTC. It codes for CSAARADLYGYTF.

The table lists this clonotype with a few counts. The chain has TRBV20-1 and TRBJ2-7; D tentatively reads TRBD1 or TRBD2 (7 bases each). The CDR3 has 15 residues. The V and J ends lost 5 bases and 3 bases respectively, with 20 bases between them. CDR1 DFQATT and CDR2 SNEGSKA come from the germline V gene (reference sequence). CDR3 nucleotide sequence: TGCAGTGCTGCCAGACAGGGAGGGCCTCTCTACGAGCAGTACTTC. It yields the protein CSAARQGGPLYEQYF.

As DNA, the CDR3 is TGCGCCAGCAGACTACAGGACTCGGGGGGCTACACCTTC. The encoded protein is CASRLQDSGGYTF. The V gene is TRBV5-1, the J gene TRBJ1-2, with a possible D match to TRBD1 (5 bases). CDR3 length: 13 residues. The V end was cut by 5 bases, the J end by 8 bases, with 16 bases between. Germline assignment: CDR1 SGHRS and CDR2 YFSETQ.

This clonotype was found many times. The chain is built from TRBV20-1 and TRBJ1-3; 8 bases match TRBD1. The CDR3 is 12 amino acids. With 5 bases clipped from V and 6 bases from J, the junction kept 3 bases outside the gene matches. The V gene's germline CDR1 is DFQATT and CDR2 SNEGSKA (reference sequence). CDR3: CSARTGTNTIYF. The DNA of the CDR3 is TGCAGTGCTCGGACAGGGACAAACACCATATATTTT.

Many counts were recorded for this clonotype. V and J are TRBV20-1 and TRBJ2-2; D tentatively fits TRBD1 or TRBD2 (5 bases each). CDR1 is DFQATT, CDR2 SNEGSKA, per germline (reference sequence). The CDR3 has 14 amino acids. Trimming stripped 1 base from V and 2 bases from J, with 8 bases between. The CDR3 protein is CSARGGVNTGELFF. In nucleotides, the CDR3 is TGCAGTGCTAGAGGAGGGGTTAACACCGGGGAGCTGTTTTTT.